A selection of T cell receptor beta chains follows, all from one sample in a study of metastatic and nonmetastatic thyroid tumors. TCRdb ran MiXCR on the PCR reads. The sample carries approximately 13,000 clones, roughly a quarter recorded once. The sequenced material came from blood. Receptors originate from a male donor with papillary thyroid cancer or a benign thyroid nodule (not recorded which). Some clones in this sample may be carry-over from other donors' samples. Both conserved end residues are part of each CDR3. A D gene is named only where the DNA matches it firmly. Clone size is stated in some rows and not others, as once, few, many or a class when expanded.

>TRBD2|TRBJ2-1|TRBV28|-
TGTGCCAGCAGTTTAGGGACTAGCGGATACAATGAGCAGTTCTTC
CASSLGTSGYNEQFF
>-|TRBJ1-4|TRBV6-1|-
TGTGCCAGCAGGCCCACCGGTGGTAATGAAAAACTGTTTTTT
CASRPTGGNEKLFF
>-|TRBJ2-5|TRBV28|few
TGTGCCAGCAGTTTAAGGCGGACCCAGTACTTC
CASSLRRTQYF
>-|TRBJ2-2|TRBV6-5|-
TGTGCCAGCAGTTACTCGAGCCGACTACCCTACACCGGGGAGCTGTTTTTT
CASSYSSRLPYTGELFF
>-|TRBJ1-1|TRBV4-1|many
TGCGCCAGCAGCCAAGAACCAGGGATGAACACTGAAGCTTTCTTT
CASSQEPGMNTEAFF
>-|TRBJ2-3|TRBV5-1|medium-sized
TGCGCCAGCACCACGAGGGATAGGGTTGGGGGCACAGATACGCAGTATTTT
CASTTRDRVGGTDTQYF
>TRBD1|TRBJ2-1|TRBV9|-
TGTGCCAGCAGCGTAGGGACAGGGTTTTACAATGAGCAGTTCTTC
CASSVGTGFYNEQFF
>TRBD2|TRBJ2-7|TRBV11-3|-
TGTGCCAGCAGCTTAACTAGCGGGAGCGAGCAGTACTTC
CASSLTSGSEQYF
>TRBD2|TRBJ2-7|TRBV5-1|once
TGCGCCAGCAGCTGGGCTAGCGGCGTGTTCTACGAGCAGTACTTC
CASSWASGVFYEQYF
>TRBD2|TRBJ2-7|TRBV20-1|-
TGCAGTGCTAGAGATCTGGGGGAGGGCCGCGCCTACGAGCAGTACTTC
CSARDLGEGRAYEQYF
>TRBD2|TRBJ2-2|TRBV12-3/TRBV12-4|few
TGTGCCAGCAGCCCCGGGGCAGACACCGGACTAGTTTTGCTGTTTTTT
CASSPGADTGLVLLFF
>TRBD1|TRBJ1-2|TRBV9|once
TGTGCCAGCAGCCTCGACAGGGAAGGCTATGGCTACACCTTC
CASSLDREGYGYTF
>TRBD1|TRBJ2-7|TRBV11-2|-
TGTGCCAGCAGCTCTCAAAGTTGGACAGGGTCCTACGAGCAGTACTTC
CASSSQSWTGSYEQYF
>-|TRBJ2-7|TRBV5-1|-
TGCGCCAGCAGTAGCTTACAGGACTACTACGAGCAGTACTTC
CASSSLQDYYEQYF